Following are 5 T cell receptor beta chains from one sample sequenced in a study of blood T cells in healthy people across ages. PCR was performed a second time for roughly 7 to 11 cycles using a sample-barcoded 5' primer and a J-beta primer mix. TCRdb processed the 5' RACE reads anew with MiXCR; each CDR3 protein has one entry. The sample lists about 730,000 distinct CDR3 sequences; approximately 39% were seen once. The specimen sequenced was blood. These receptors originate from a woman aged 60-70 years in good health.

The CDR3: CASSSGGAAQPQHF. DNA for the CDR3: TGTGCCAGCAGTTCAGGGGGCGCGGCTCAGCCCCAGCATTTT. The rearrangement uses TRBV6-2 or TRBV6-3 and TRBJ1-5; 8 positions match TRBD1. Losses at the gene ends were 4 bases for V and 6 bases for J; bases not matched to a gene: 5. This CDR3 region has 14 residues. The V gene's germline CDR1 is MNHEY and CDR2 SVGEGT.

This rearrangement joins TRBV12-3 or TRBV12-4 to TRBJ2-1; 16 bases agree with TRBD2. CDR3 length: 14 amino acids. V lost 6 bases and J lost 12; bases outside the gene matches: 5. In nucleotides, the CDR3 is TGTGCCAGCAGGCCCGGGACTAGCGGGGGGGGGCAGTTCTTC. Translated, it gives CASRPGTSGGGQFF.

This clonotype was recorded a few times. Mismatch with germline at one junction end may stem from a read error. The chain couples TRBV20-1 to TRBJ2-3; 8 bases fit TRBD2. This CDR3 spans 17 amino acids. In germline, CDR1 is DFQATT, CDR2 SNEGSKA (reference sequence). The CDR3 sequence: CSARDLGSGSSIDTQYF. As DNA, the CDR3 is TGCAGTGCTAGAGATCTTGGGAGCGGGAGTAGCATAGATACGCAGTATTTT.

This clonotype showed up many times. The CDR3 loop is CASSFGSAKNIQYF. CDR3 in DNA: TGTGCCAGCAGCTTTGGGTCAGCCAAAAACATTCAGTACTTC. The rearrangement links TRBV5-6 to TRBJ2-4; D is unresolved. Trimming shortened V by 2 bases and J by 0 bases, and 6 bases separated the two germline ends. The germline gives CDR1 SGHDT, CDR2 YYEEEE. The CDR3 consists of 14 residues. The whole variable domain, remainder taken from reference TRBV5-6 and TRBJ2-4, is DAGVTQSPTHLIKTRGQQVTLRCSPKSGHDTVSWYQQALGQGPQFIFQYYEEEERQRGNFPDRFSGHQFPNYSSELNVNALLLGDSALYLCASSFGSAKNIQYFGAGTRLSVL.

V is TRBV20-1 and J is TRBJ1-1, with D hard to call. The V gene's germline CDR1 is DFQATT and CDR2 SNEGSKA (reference sequence). The CDR3 is 13 residues long. Trimming took 3 bases from V and 1 from J, leaving 9 bases between them. CDR3: CSASQWSNTEAFF. The CDR3 DNA reads as TGCAGTGCTAGCCAATGGTCGAACACTGAAGCTTTCTTT.